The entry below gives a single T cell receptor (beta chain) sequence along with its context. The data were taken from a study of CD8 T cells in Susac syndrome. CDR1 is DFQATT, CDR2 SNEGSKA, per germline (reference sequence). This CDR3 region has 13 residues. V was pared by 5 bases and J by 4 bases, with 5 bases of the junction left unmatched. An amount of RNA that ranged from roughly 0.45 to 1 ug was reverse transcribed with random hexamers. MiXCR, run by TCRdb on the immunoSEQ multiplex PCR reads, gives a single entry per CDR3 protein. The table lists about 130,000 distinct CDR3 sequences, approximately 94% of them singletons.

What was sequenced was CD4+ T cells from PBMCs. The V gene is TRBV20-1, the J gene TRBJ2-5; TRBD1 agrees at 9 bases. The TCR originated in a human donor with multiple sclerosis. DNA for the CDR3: TGCAGTGCTGGCCTGACAGGGGGAGAGACCCAGTACTTC. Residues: CSAGLTGGETQYF.